Shown below are 23 T cell receptor beta chains from a single sample sequenced in a study of shared clonotypes between healthy human individuals. The protocol was immunoSEQ multiplex PCR, while the TCRdb copy is restricted to in-frame clones and leaves out a portion. The sample has under 1,100,000 clones, 70% to 80% seen once. The source material was memory CD4+ T cells from PBMCs. Indicated subset: CD45RA-negative fraction. Receptors originate from a man aged 18 to 29 in good health. Some clones in this sample may be carry-over from other donors' samples.

This sequence joins TRBV6-1 and TRBJ2-3; TRBD2 matches at 8 bases. This CDR3 is 17 amino acids long. J lost 0 bases, V lost 2 bases, and 7 bases had no gene match. Germline V gene lookup returns CDR1 MNHNS and CDR2 SASEGT. CDR3 bases: TGTGCCAGCAGTGAAAGACTAGCGCTCACTAGCACAGATACGCAGTATTTT. Translated, it gives CASSERLALTSTDTQYF.

This chain connects TRBV9 to TRBJ2-1; D may be TRBD1 or TRBD2 (5 bases each). This CDR3 has 17 amino acids. The germline V and J ends were trimmed by 6 bases and 0 bases, with 19 bases remaining between them. CDR1 and CDR2 (germline): SGDLS, YYNGEE. CDR3 nucleotide sequence: TGTGCCAGCAATCGAGGGGCGCAGGGAAACTCCTACAATGAGCAGTTCTTC. Its protein product is CASNRGAQGNSYNEQFF.

V and J are TRBV7-9 and TRBJ2-5, with D perhaps matching TRBD1 or TRBD2 (5 bases each). Germline values: CDR1 SEHNR, CDR2 FQNEAQ (reference sequence). This CDR3 has 14 residues. The V gene lost 4 bases and the J gene lost 4 bases, with 13 bases spanning the gap. The CDR3 DNA reads TGTGCCAGCAGCTCCGTCCCGGGGCGAGAGACCCAGTACTTC. This translates into CASSSVPGRETQYF.

This clone was seen more than once but under ten times. The CDR3 region is CASRGQGQHWDTEAFF. The CDR3 DNA reads as TGTGCCAGCAGGGGCCAGGGGCAGCATTGGGACACTGAAGCTTTCTTT. This chain joins TRBV2 and TRBJ1-1, with D perhaps TRBD1 (6 bases). Trimming removed 6 bases from V and 3 bases from J, with 20 bases in between. The CDR3 contains 16 residues. Germline V CDR1 and CDR2: SNHLY, FYNNEI.

This clone has just a few counts. This chain uses TRBV20-1 with TRBJ1-1; no definite D call. Deletions cut 6 bases from V and 2 bases from J, with 7 bases between. CDR3 length equals 11 residues. CDR1 is DFQATT and CDR2 is SNEGSKA in the germline V gene (reference sequence). The CDR3 here is CSAQENTEAFF. CDR3 in DNA: TGCAGTGCCCAAGAAAACACTGAAGCTTTCTTT.

Here the CDR3 DNA reads TGCGCCAGCAGCCCGGACAGGGGAGGAAAAGGCTACACCTTC. Translation gives CASSPDRGGKGYTF. The chain couples TRBV5-1 to TRBJ1-2; 9 positions agree with TRBD1. The CDR3 covers 14 residues. Germline trimming cut 4 bases from V and 8 bases from J; bases unmatched to any gene: 9. Looked up from germline, CDR1 is SGHRS and CDR2 is YFSETQ.

This clone was observed a few times. The chain combines TRBV27 with TRBJ1-1, with a possible D match to TRBD1 (6 bases). Trimming cost V 6 bases and J 1 base, with 12 bases left between them. Germline V gives CDR1 MNHEY, CDR2 SMNVEV (reference sequence). The CDR3 length is 14 residues. The CDR3 is CASRTGFANTEAFF. Written as DNA, the CDR3 is TGTGCCAGCAGGACAGGTTTCGCGAACACTGAAGCTTTCTTT.

The sample holds one count of this clone. Here the CDR3 reads CASSSEGRSNQPQHF. CDR3 nucleotide sequence: TGTGCCAGCAGTTCCGAGGGACGGAGTAATCAGCCCCAGCATTTT. The V and J genes are TRBV2 and TRBJ1-5; D possibly corresponds to TRBD1 (5 bases). Per the germline V gene, CDR1 is SNHLY and CDR2 is FYNNEI. The CDR3 runs 15 residues. Trimming shortened V by 5 bases and J by 4 bases, and 15 bases separated the two germline ends.

This clone has a handful of counts. The chain carries TRBV4-2 and TRBJ1-1; D call uncertain. V lost 2 bases, J lost 1 base, and 2 bases lay in between. The length of the CDR3 is 12 residues. In germline, CDR1 is LGHNA, CDR2 YNFKEQ. CDR3 residues: CASSQWNTEAFF. The CDR3, as DNA: TGTGCCAGCAGCCAATGGAACACTGAAGCTTTCTTT.

This chain connects TRBV14 to TRBJ1-2; no firm D call. Trimming removed 4 bases at V and 4 bases at J, with 13 bases between. CDR1 SGHDN and CDR2 FVKESK come from the germline V gene. The CDR3 runs 14 residues. The chain's CDR3 is CASSLSGGFYGYTF. In nucleotides, the CDR3 is TGTGCCAGCAGCCTCAGCGGCGGGTTCTATGGCTACACCTTC. Using reference TRBV14 and TRBJ1-2 for the parts outside the CDR3, the full variable domain is EAGVTQFPSHSVIEKGQTVTLRCDPISGHDNLYWYRRVMGKEIKFLLHFVKESKQDESGMPNNRFLAERTGGTYSTLKVQPAELEDSGVYFCASSLSGGFYGYTFGSGTRLTVV.

V and J are TRBV6-4 and TRBJ1-2; D uncertain. The CDR3 has 14 amino acids. CDR1 is MRHNA and CDR2 is SNTAGT in the germline V gene. The ends were cut back, 0 bases at V and 8 bases at J, with 13 bases in the middle. The CDR3 coding sequence is TGTGCCAGCAGTGACTCGGACGTTAAGCACGGCTACACCTTC. Protein sequence: CASSDSDVKHGYTF.

The V and J genes are TRBV7-2 and TRBJ2-7; D gene uncertain. Deletions cut 1 base from V and 2 bases from J, with 9 bases between. The CDR3 contains 14 residues. Germline loops: CDR1 SGHTA, CDR2 FQGNSA. The CDR3 region has the DNA TGTGCCAGCAGCTTAGTTGCCCTAACCTACGAGCAGTACTTC. Amino acids: CASSLVALTYEQYF. The whole variable domain, filled in from reference TRBV7-2 and TRBJ2-7, reads GAGVSQSPSNKVTEKGKDVELRCDPISGHTALYWYRQSLGQGLEFLIYFQGNSAPDKSGLPSDRFSAERTGGSVSTLTIQRTQQEDSAVYLCASSLVALTYEQYFGPGTRLTVT.

Only a few counts were recorded for this clone. The chain combines TRBV7-9 with TRBJ1-1; 7 positions match TRBD1. CDR1 is SEHNR, CDR2 FQNEAQ, per germline (reference sequence). This CDR3 is built from 13 residues. Losses at the gene ends were 6 bases for V and 11 bases for J; bases not matched to a gene: 12. The CDR3 spells CASSLRQGGDAFF. The CDR3 nucleotides read TGTGCCAGCAGTTTGAGACAGGGAGGGGATGCTTTCTTT. The whole variable domain, remainder taken from reference TRBV7-9 and TRBJ1-1, is DTGVSQNPRHKITKRGQNVTFRCDPISEHNRLYWYRQTLGQGPEFLTYFQNEAQLEKSRLLSDRFSAERPKGSFSTLEIQRTEQGDSAMYLCASSLRQGGDAFFGQGTRLTVV.

Note on this clone: Other DNA sequences in the same sample also yield this CDR3. The genes are TRBV10-3 and TRBJ1-1, with D maybe TRBD1 (5 bases). The CDR3 totals 12 residues. V lost 4 bases, J lost 3 bases, and 6 bases lay in between. The germline gives CDR1 ENHRY, CDR2 SYGVKD. As DNA, the CDR3 is TGTGCCATCAGTGTGGGGGACACTGAAGCTTTCTTT. Residues: CAISVGDTEAFF.

The V and J genes are TRBV7-9 and TRBJ1-4; 7 bases are a match to TRBD1. CDR3 length: 15 residues. Trimming at V came to 5 bases and at J to 4 bases, leaving 7 bases not matched to a gene. Germline V gives CDR1 SEHNR, CDR2 FQNEAQ (reference sequence). The CDR3 protein is CASSVTQGYNEKLFF. DNA for the CDR3: TGTGCCAGCAGCGTAACACAGGGGTATAATGAAAAACTGTTTTTT. The full variable domain, completed using reference TRBV7-9 and TRBJ1-4, is DTGVSQNPRHKITKRGQNVTFRCDPISEHNRLYWYRQTLGQGPEFLTYFQNEAQLEKSRLLSDRFSAERPKGSFSTLEIQRTEQGDSAMYLCASSVTQGYNEKLFFGSGTQLSVL.

This chain joins TRBV18 and TRBJ2-2; 7 bases align to TRBD1. CDR1 is KGHSH, CDR2 LQKENI, per germline. There are 14 residues in the CDR3. The ends lost 3 bases at V and 5 bases at J; junction bases unmatched: 3. This chain's CDR3 is CASSPQGQTGELFF. The CDR3 DNA follows: TGTGCCAGCTCACCCCAGGGACAGACCGGGGAGCTGTTTTTT.

J is TRBJ2-2 and V is TRBV29-1, with a tentative D call TRBD2 (5 bases). Germline V gene sequence: CDR1 SQVTM, CDR2 ANQGSEA. This CDR3 contains 14 residues. Trimming pared 7 bases from V and 2 bases from J, leaving 14 bases between. The CDR3 sequence: CSARALTNTGELFF. The CDR3 region has the DNA TGCAGCGCGAGGGCCTTGACAAACACCGGGGAGCTGTTTTTT.

J is TRBJ1-2 and V is TRBV11-3, with D possibly matching TRBD1 (6 bases). V lost 5 bases and J lost 5, with 9 bases in between. Germline CDR1 is SGHNT and CDR2 is YENEEA. This CDR3 region has 12 residues. CDR3 protein: CASSNGQYGYTF. The CDR3 DNA follows: TGTGCCAGCAGCAACGGACAGTATGGCTACACCTTC.

This clone was counted at least ten times. This chain uses TRBV7-2 with TRBJ2-7; 7 bases align to TRBD2. CDR3 length: 13 amino acids. Germline loops: CDR1 SGHTA, CDR2 FQGNSA. V lost 6 bases, J lost 6 bases, and 8 bases stayed unmatched. The CDR3 DNA is TGTGCCAGCAGTTCTCGGGAGGAGGGCGAGCAGTACTTC. Protein sequence: CASSSREEGEQYF. Complete variable domain (other parts from reference TRBV7-2 and TRBJ2-7): GAGVSQSPSNKVTEKGKDVELRCDPISGHTALYWYRQSLGQGLEFLIYFQGNSAPDKSGLPSDRFSAERTGGSVSTLTIQRTQQEDSAVYLCASSSREEGEQYFGPGTRLTVT.

The rearrangement links TRBV7-9 to TRBJ2-1, with D tentatively TRBD1 (6 bases). Per germline, CDR1 SEHNR and CDR2 FQNEAQ (reference sequence). This CDR3 has 15 residues. Trimming cost V 5 bases and J 3 bases, with 14 bases left between them. CDR3: CASSGQKLGYNEQFF. CDR3 coding DNA: TGTGCCAGCAGCGGACAGAAATTAGGCTACAATGAGCAGTTCTTC.

This clone was detected ten times or more. The identical CDR3 is also encoded by other nucleotide sequences in the sample. The V gene is TRBV6-5, the J gene TRBJ1-5; possible D gene TRBD1, 6 bases. CDR1 MNHEY and CDR2 SVGAGI come from the germline V gene. The CDR3 contains 14 residues. The V gene lost 6 bases and the J gene lost 5 bases, with 14 bases spanning the gap. The DNA of the CDR3 is TGTGCCAGCAGACAGACAGGTCTATATCAGCCCCAGCATTTT. Its protein product is CASRQTGLYQPQHF.

This clone was detected only once. The chain employs TRBV11-3 and TRBJ2-1, with 10 positions matching TRBD2. The trim removed 5 bases at V and 5 bases at J, leaving 12 bases unmatched. The CDR3 has 17 residues. Germline loops: CDR1 SGHNT, CDR2 YENEEA. The chain's CDR3 is CASSPWTSGEGDNEQFF. The CDR3 coding sequence is TGTGCCAGCAGCCCGTGGACTAGCGGAGAGGGAGACAATGAGCAGTTCTTC.

The chain joins TRBV9 to TRBJ1-6; weak D call: TRBD1 (6 bases). The V gene lost 1 base and the J gene lost 6 bases, with 11 bases spanning the gap. This CDR3 has 15 residues. Germline loops: CDR1 SGDLS, CDR2 YYNGEE. CDR3 DNA sequence: TGTGCCAGCAGCGTACTCGGACAGATTAATTCACCCCTCCACTTT. It yields the protein CASSVLGQINSPLHF.